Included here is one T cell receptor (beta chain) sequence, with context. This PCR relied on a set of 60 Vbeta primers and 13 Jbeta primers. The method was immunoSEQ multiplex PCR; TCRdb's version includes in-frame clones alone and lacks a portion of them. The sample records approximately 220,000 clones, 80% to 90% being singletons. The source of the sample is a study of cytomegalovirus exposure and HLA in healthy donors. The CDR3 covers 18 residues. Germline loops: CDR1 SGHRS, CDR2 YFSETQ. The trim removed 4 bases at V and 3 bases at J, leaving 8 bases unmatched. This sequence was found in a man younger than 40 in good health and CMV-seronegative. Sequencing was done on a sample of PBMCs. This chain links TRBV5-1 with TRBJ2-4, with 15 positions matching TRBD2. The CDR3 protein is CASSPGTSGGWVKNIQYF. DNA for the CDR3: TGCGCCAGCAGCCCCGGGACTAGCGGGGGGTGGGTCAAAAACATTCAGTACTTC. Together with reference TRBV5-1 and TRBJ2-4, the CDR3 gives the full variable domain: KAGVTQTPRYLIKTRGQQVTLSCSPISGHRSVSWYQQTPGQGLQFLFEYFSETQRNKGNFPGRFSGRQFSNSRSEMNVSTLELGDSALYLCASSPGTSGGWVKNIQYFGAGTRLSVL.